Below are 20 T cell receptor beta chains sequenced from a single sample in a study of T cell responses to AZD1222 COVID-19 vaccine. Only in-frame clones appear in the TCRdb table, and some are missing; sequencing was by immunoSEQ multiplex PCR. The table lists 100,000 or so clones, just under 90% of them singletons, with around 12% in the top ten. Source: peripheral blood, taken on day 0 of AZD1222 vaccination. All receptors derive from an adult in good health.

The chain carries TRBV28 and TRBJ1-5; D possibly corresponds to TRBD1 (6 bases). CDR1 is MDHEN, CDR2 SYDVKM, per germline. This CDR3 has 13 amino acids. V was clipped by 5 bases and J by 5 bases, with 10 bases between them. The CDR3 protein is CASSRDTYQPQHF. Here the CDR3 DNA reads TGTGCCAGCAGTCGGGACACCTATCAGCCCCAGCATTTT.

V gene TRBV7-8 combines with J gene TRBJ1-1, with unresolved D. Germline CDR1 is SGHVS and CDR2 is FQNEAQ. Trimming took off 4 bases at V and 3 bases at J, with 15 bases between the two ends. The CDR3 is 15 residues long. As DNA, the CDR3 is TGTGCCAGCAGCTCCAGACATCGTCGAGACACTGAAGCTTTCTTT. Protein product: CASSSRHRRDTEAFF.

The chain has TRBV30 and TRBJ2-7; unclear D gene. CDR1 is GTSNPN, CDR2 SVGIG, per germline (reference sequence). Trimming cost V 3 bases and J 2 bases, with 8 bases left between them. There are 12 residues in the CDR3. Written as DNA, the CDR3 is TGTGCCTGGAGGGACGGACCCTACGAGCAGTACTTC. Amino acids: CAWRDGPYEQYF.

This clone was recorded only once. V is TRBV19 and J is TRBJ2-3; a weak D match, TRBD2 (6 bases). CDR3 size: 12 residues. Per the germline V gene, CDR1 is LNHDA and CDR2 is SQIVND (reference sequence). V lost 5 bases to trimming and J lost 8 bases, with 11 bases between them. The CDR3 DNA sequence: TGTGCCAGTAGTGGGACTGGTGGTACGCAGTATTTT. It encodes CASSGTGGTQYF.

The chain uses TRBV5-1 and TRBJ2-7; 8 nucleotides agree with TRBD2. V was pared by 0 bases and J by 3 bases, with 5 bases of the junction left unmatched. The germline CDR1 and CDR2 sequences are SGHRS and YFSETQ. The CDR3 runs 15 residues. The CDR3, as DNA: TGCGCCAGCAGCTTGGTATCGGGGACTAGCTACGAGCAGTACTTC. Protein sequence: CASSLVSGTSYEQYF.

This clone has more than one count but fewer than ten. The chain employs TRBV19 and TRBJ1-5; D not certain. In germline, CDR1 is LNHDA, CDR2 SQIVND (reference sequence). The CDR3 sequence is 16 residues long. V was cut by 3 bases and J by 0 bases, with 12 bases left in between. The CDR3 nucleotides read TGTGCCAGTAGTATTAAGATGGGAAATAGCAATCAGCCCCAGCATTTT. Translated, it gives CASSIKMGNSNQPQHF.

This clone was picked up one time. The chain combines TRBV6-2 or TRBV6-3 with TRBJ2-1; weak D call: TRBD2 (5 bases). The germline V gene has CDR1 MNHEY and CDR2 SVGEGT. The CDR3 runs to 11 residues. Trimming took 2 bases from V and 12 from J, leaving 8 bases between them. The CDR3 nucleotides are TGTGCCAGCAGTTACGGGCGGGTGCAGTTCTTC. Its protein is CASSYGRVQFF.

The genes are TRBV10-3 and TRBJ2-5; 9 positions match TRBD1. V gave up 8 bases and J gave up 5 bases; unmatched junction bases: 9. Germline V CDR1 and CDR2: ENHRY, SYGVKD. The CDR3 is 14 amino acids. This CDR3 is CAIGGTGTGETQYF. Written as DNA, the CDR3 is TGTGCCATCGGGGGGACAGGGACGGGTGAGACCCAGTACTTC.

This clone was recorded only once. This chain connects TRBV2 to TRBJ2-1, with TRBD2 as a possible D gene (6 bases). Trimming cost V 1 base and J 2 bases, with 6 bases left between them. The CDR3 is 14 residues long. The germline V gene has CDR1 SNHLY and CDR2 FYNNEI. CDR3 sequence: CASSEGTTYNEQFF. The CDR3 nucleotides read TGTGCCAGCAGTGAAGGGACTACCTACAATGAGCAGTTCTTC.

The table lists this clone with a few counts. V gene TRBV7-3 combines with J gene TRBJ2-5; TRBD2 matches 7 bases. From germline, CDR1 is SGHTA and CDR2 FQGTGA. J gave up 5 bases and V 2 bases, and 8 bases lay outside the gene matches. This CDR3 contains 15 residues. The chain's CDR3 is CASSLQRGRGETQYF. CDR3 DNA sequence: TGTGCCAGCAGCTTACAGCGCGGGAGAGGGGAGACCCAGTACTTC. The variable domain in full, completed from reference TRBV7-3 and TRBJ2-5, reads GAGVSQTPSNKVTEKGKYVELRCDPISGHTALYWYRQSLGQGPEFLIYFQGTGAADDSGLPNDRFFAVRPEGSVSTLKIQRTERGDSAVYLCASSLQRGRGETQYFGPGTRLLVL.

This sequence joins TRBV7-2 and TRBJ1-4, with unresolved D. Between the trimmed V and J ends, which lost 5 bases and 7 bases, there was a span of 11 bases. The CDR3 is made up of 13 amino acids. CDR1 is SGHTA and CDR2 is FQGNSA in the germline V gene. CDR3 region: CASSPGWAEKLFF. The CDR3 DNA reads TGTGCCAGCAGCCCCGGCTGGGCTGAAAAACTGTTTTTT.

A word on this clone: Within the sample, other DNA sequences also encode this same CDR3. The chain couples TRBV12-3 or TRBV12-4 to TRBJ2-7; D is unclear. CDR3 length: 13 residues. V was pared by 3 bases and J by 0 bases, with 6 bases between. The CDR3 DNA reads as TGTGCCAGCAGTTTGAGTGTCTCCTACGAGCAGTACTTC. It translates to CASSLSVSYEQYF.

The rearrangement links TRBV5-1 to TRBJ2-7, with D possibly matching TRBD2 (6 bases). The CDR3 runs to 13 residues. Trimming took 0 bases from V and 7 from J, leaving 11 bases between them. Germline assignment: CDR1 SGHRS and CDR2 YFSETQ. In nucleotides, the CDR3 is TGCGCCAGCAGCTTGGGGCGCGCGGGGGAGCAGTACTTC. Translated, it gives CASSLGRAGEQYF.

The chain employs TRBV7-2 and TRBJ2-7; no clear D gene. The CDR3 has 16 amino acids. Germline V gene data show CDR1 as SGHTA and CDR2 as FQGNSA. The V end lost 1 base, the J end lost 4 bases, and 17 bases lay between the germline ends. CDR3 in amino acids: CASSLGQQIYLYEQYF. The DNA for the CDR3 is TGTGCCAGCAGCTTAGGTCAACAGATATACCTTTACGAGCAGTACTTC.

V usage is TRBV2 and J usage is TRBJ2-1, with D unresolved. Trimming removed 6 bases from V and 9 bases from J, with 9 bases in between. The V gene's germline CDR1 is SNHLY and CDR2 FYNNEI. The CDR3 loop spans 11 amino acids. As DNA, the CDR3 is TGTGCCAGCAGGACCTCAGGTGAGCAGTTCTTC. This codes for CASRTSGEQFF.

V gene TRBV29-1 combines with J gene TRBJ2-2, with 11 nucleotides matching TRBD1. The CDR3 consists of 14 residues. Trimming at V came to 4 bases and at J to 7 bases, leaving 5 bases not matched to a gene. Germline lookup yields CDR1 SQVTM and CDR2 ANQGSEA. CDR3 nucleotides: TGCAGCGTTGGTGGGACAGGGGGAATCGGGGAGCTGTTTTTT. Its protein product is CSVGGTGGIGELFF.

V is TRBV19 and J is TRBJ1-2; 9 bases align to TRBD1. The CDR3 covers 15 residues. V lost 4 bases to trimming and J lost 4 bases; unmatched junction nucleotides: 7. Per germline, CDR1 LNHDA and CDR2 SQIVND (reference sequence). The CDR3 bases are TGTGCCAGTAGTAAGGGACAGGGTACGGTCTATGGCTACACCTTC. It translates to CASSKGQGTVYGYTF.

The rearrangement links TRBV6-2 or TRBV6-3 to TRBJ2-1; D is ambiguous. The CDR3 covers 14 residues. Trimming shortened V by 0 bases and J by 6 bases, and 9 bases separated the two germline ends. Germline CDR1 and CDR2: MNHEY and SVGEGT. CDR3 bases: TGTGCCAGCAGTTACTCGCTCGCGCTCAATGAGCAGTTCTTC. It is translated as CASSYSLALNEQFF.

The J gene is TRBJ2-7, the V gene TRBV2; D is unresolved. The V end lost 4 bases, the J end lost 6 bases, and 10 bases lay between the germline ends. CDR3 length: 12 residues. Per germline, CDR1 SNHLY and CDR2 FYNNEI. The CDR3 region has the DNA TGTGCCAGCAGTGTGGACGATACCGAGCAGTACTTC. Its protein is CASSVDDTEQYF. Together with reference TRBV2 and TRBJ2-7, the CDR3 gives the full variable domain: EPEVTQTPSHQVTQMGQEVILRCVPISNHLYFYWYRQILGQKVEFLVSFYNNEISEKSEIFDDQFSVERPDGSNFTLKIRSTKLEDSAMYFCASSVDDTEQYFGPGTRLTVT.

This clone appeared a single time. This chain connects TRBV5-4 to TRBJ2-3; D is uncertain. The CDR3 is 13 residues long. Germline assignment: CDR1 SGHNT and CDR2 YYREEE (reference sequence). The ends were cut back, 3 bases at V and 0 bases at J, with 5 bases in the middle. CDR3 sequence reads: CASSSPSTDTQYF. CDR3 DNA sequence: TGTGCCAGCAGCTCTCCTAGCACAGATACGCAGTATTTT.